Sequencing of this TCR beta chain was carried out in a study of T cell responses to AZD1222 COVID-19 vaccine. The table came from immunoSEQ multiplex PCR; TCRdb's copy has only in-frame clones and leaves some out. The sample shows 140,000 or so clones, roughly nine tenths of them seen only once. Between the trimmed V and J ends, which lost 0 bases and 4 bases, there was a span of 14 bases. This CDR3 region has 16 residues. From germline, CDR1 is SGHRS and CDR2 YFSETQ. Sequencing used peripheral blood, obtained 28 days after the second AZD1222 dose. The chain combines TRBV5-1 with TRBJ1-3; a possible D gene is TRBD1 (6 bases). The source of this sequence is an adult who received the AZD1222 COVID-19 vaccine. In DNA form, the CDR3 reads TGCGCCAGCAGCTTGGTAGGGGGTGCTTTCGGAAACACCATATATTTT. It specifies CASSLVGGAFGNTIYF.